The 2 T cell receptor beta chains below all came from one sample that was sequenced in a study of CD8+ T cells in alopecia areata. In each case, RNA was isolated and then reverse transcribed into cDNA as the sequencing template. The protocol was immunoSEQ multiplex PCR, while the TCRdb copy is restricted to in-frame clones and leaves out a portion. The sample contains 100,000 to 150,000 clones, roughly 69% of which appear only once. What was sequenced was CD4+ T cells sorted from blood. Source of these receptors: a human donor in good health.

The chain employs TRBV10-3 and TRBJ2-3; possibly TRBD2 for D (5 bases). Trimming cost V 6 bases and J 6 bases, with 10 bases left between them. Germline CDR1 and CDR2: ENHRY and SYGVKD. This CDR3 has 12 amino acids. The CDR3 DNA reads TGTGCCATCAGGGACTCATTGGATACGCAGTATTTT. It is translated as CAIRDSLDTQYF.

J is TRBJ2-7 and V is TRBV11-2, with D unclear. V was trimmed by 5 bases and J by 2 bases, leaving 16 bases between them. CDR3 length: 15 amino acids. The germline V gene has CDR1 SGHAT and CDR2 FQNNGV. CDR3 nucleotide sequence: TGTGCCAGCAGCGAACAGAGGTACCCGACCTACGAGCAGTACTTC. Translated, it gives CASSEQRYPTYEQYF.